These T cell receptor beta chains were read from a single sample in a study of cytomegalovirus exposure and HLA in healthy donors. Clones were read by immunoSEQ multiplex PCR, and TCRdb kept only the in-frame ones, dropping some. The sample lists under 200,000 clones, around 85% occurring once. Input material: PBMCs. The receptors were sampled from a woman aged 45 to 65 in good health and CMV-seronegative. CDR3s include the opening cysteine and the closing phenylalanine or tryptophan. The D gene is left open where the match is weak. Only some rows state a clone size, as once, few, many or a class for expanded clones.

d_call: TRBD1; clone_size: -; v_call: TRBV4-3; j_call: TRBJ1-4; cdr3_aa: CASSQPGQGNEKLFF; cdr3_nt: TGCGCCAGCAGCCAACCGGGACAGGGGAACGAAAAACTGTTTTTT
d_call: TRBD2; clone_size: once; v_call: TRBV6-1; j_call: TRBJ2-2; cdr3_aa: CASSLWTSNTGGLFF; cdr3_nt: TGTGCCAGCAGTCTCTGGACTAGCAACACCGGGGGGCTGTTTTTT
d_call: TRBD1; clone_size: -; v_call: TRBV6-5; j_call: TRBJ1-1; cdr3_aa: CASSPDRGRTEAFF; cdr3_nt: TGTGCCAGCAGCCCCGACAGGGGTCGCACTGAAGCTTTCTTT
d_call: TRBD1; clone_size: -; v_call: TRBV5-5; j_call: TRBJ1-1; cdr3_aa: CASRPSGTENTEAFF; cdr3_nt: TGTGCCAGCAGGCCGTCCGGGACAGAGAACACTGAAGCTTTCTTT
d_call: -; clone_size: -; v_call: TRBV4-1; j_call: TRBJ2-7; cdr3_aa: CASSQGGLAARDEQYF; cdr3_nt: TGCGCCAGCAGCCAAGGAGGATTGGCCGCCCGGGACGAGCAGTACTTC
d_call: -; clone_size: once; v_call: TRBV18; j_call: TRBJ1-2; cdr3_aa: CASSPGQSLYGYTF; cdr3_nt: TGTGCCAGCTCACCAGGACAGTCTCTCTATGGCTACACCTTC
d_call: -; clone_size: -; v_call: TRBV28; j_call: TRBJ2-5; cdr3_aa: CASEENYQETQYF; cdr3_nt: TGTGCCAGCGAAGAGAACTACCAAGAGACCCAGTACTTC
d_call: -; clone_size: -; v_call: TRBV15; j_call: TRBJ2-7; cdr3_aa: CATSSSGAVSYEQYF; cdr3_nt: TGTGCCACCAGCAGTTCAGGGGCCGTATCCTACGAGCAGTACTTC
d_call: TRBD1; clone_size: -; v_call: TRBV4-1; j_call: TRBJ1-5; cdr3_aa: CASSQGARTGAQPQHF; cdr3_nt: TGCGCCAGCAGCCAAGGGGCCAGGACAGGGGCTCAGCCCCAGCATTTT
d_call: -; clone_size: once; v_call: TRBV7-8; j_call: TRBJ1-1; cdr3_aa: CASSLDQRRGPEAFF; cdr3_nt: TGTGCCAGCAGCTTAGATCAGAGGAGGGGTCCTGAAGCTTTCTTT
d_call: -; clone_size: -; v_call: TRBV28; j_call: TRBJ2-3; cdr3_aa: CAVTRVTLTDTQYF; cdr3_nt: TGTGCCGTTACCAGGGTTACTCTCACAGATACGCAGTATTTT
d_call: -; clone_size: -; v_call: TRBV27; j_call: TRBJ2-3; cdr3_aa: CASSRVGSRESTDTQYF; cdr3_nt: TGTGCCAGCTCTCGGGTGGGTTCTCGGGAGAGCACAGATACGCAGTATTTT
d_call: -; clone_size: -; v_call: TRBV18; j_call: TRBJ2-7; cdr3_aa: CASSSALDGRQYF; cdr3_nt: TGTGCCAGCTCATCGGCCTTGGACGGGAGGCAGTACTTC
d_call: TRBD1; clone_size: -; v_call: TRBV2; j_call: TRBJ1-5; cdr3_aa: CASSGDRDSNQPQHF; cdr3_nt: TGTGCCAGCAGTGGGGACAGGGATAGCAATCAGCCCCAGCATTTT
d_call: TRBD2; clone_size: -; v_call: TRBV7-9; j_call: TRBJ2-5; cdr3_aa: CASSRGGLAGRETQYF; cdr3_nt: TGTGCCAGCAGCCGAGGTGGACTAGCGGGAAGAGAGACCCAGTACTTC
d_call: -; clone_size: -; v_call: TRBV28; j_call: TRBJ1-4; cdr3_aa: CASRPGGREKLFF; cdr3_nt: TGTGCCAGCAGACCCGGGGGACGAGAAAAACTGTTTTTT
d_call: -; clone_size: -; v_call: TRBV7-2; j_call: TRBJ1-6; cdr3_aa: CASSRRGPLNSPLHF; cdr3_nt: TGTGCCAGCAGCCGACGCGGCCCACTTAATTCACCCCTCCACTTT
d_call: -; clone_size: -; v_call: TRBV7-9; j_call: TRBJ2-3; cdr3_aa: CASSLRPGLTDTQYF; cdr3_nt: TGTGCCAGCAGCCTCCGTCCGGGACTCACAGATACGCAGTATTTT
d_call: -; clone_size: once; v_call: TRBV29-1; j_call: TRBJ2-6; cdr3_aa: CSVAEWGVTGGANVLTF; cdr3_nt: TGCAGCGTTGCGGAATGGGGGGTTACCGGAGGGGCCAACGTCCTGACTTTC
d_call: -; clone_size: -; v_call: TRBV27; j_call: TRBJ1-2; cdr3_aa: CASSKWVQGPLYGYTF; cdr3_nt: TGTGCCAGCAGTAAATGGGTGCAGGGTCCCCTCTATGGCTACACCTTC
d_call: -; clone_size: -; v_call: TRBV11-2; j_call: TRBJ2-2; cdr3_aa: CASSLDLGRSPTGELFF; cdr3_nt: TGTGCCAGCAGCTTAGATCTCGGGAGAAGTCCCACCGGGGAGCTGTTTTTT
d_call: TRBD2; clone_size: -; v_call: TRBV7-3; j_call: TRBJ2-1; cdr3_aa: CASSTPAEAGGFFAGEQFF; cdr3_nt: TGTGCCAGCAGCACCCCCGCGGAAGCGGGAGGGTTCTTTGCGGGTGAGCAGTTCTTC
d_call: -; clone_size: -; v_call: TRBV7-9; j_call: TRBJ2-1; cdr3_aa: CASSLSGLAYNEQFF; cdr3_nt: TGTGCCAGCAGCTTATCGGGACTGGCATACAATGAGCAGTTCTTC
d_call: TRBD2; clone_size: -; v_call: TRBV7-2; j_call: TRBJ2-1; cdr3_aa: CASSSPSGRVYNEQFF; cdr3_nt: TGTGCCAGCAGCTCCCCTAGCGGGAGGGTTTACAATGAGCAGTTCTTC
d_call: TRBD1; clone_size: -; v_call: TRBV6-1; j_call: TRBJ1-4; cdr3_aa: CASTPGDSGNEKLFF; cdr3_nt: TGTGCCAGCACCCCCGGGGACAGTGGGAATGAAAAACTGTTTTTT
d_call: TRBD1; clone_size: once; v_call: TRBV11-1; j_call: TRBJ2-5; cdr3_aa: CASSLSNRGETQYF; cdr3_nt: TGTGCCAGCAGCTTAAGCAACAGGGGCGAGACCCAGTACTTC
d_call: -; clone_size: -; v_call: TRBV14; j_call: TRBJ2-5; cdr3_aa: CASSQDRGETQYF; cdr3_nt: TGTGCCAGCAGCCAAGATCGAGGGGAGACCCAGTACTTC
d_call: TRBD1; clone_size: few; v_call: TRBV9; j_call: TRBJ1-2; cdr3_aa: CASSAGTGSDGYTF; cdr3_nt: TGTGCCAGCAGTGCCGGGACAGGGTCGGATGGCTACACCTTC
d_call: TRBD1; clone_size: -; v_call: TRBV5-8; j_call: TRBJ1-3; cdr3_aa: CASSSQQGTRSGNTIYF; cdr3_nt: TGTGCCAGCAGCTCACAACAGGGGACCCGCTCTGGAAACACCATATATTTT
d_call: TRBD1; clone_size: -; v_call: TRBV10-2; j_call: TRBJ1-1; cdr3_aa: CASRRGQGGTEAFF; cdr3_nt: TGCGCCAGCAGACGCGGACAGGGCGGCACTGAAGCTTTCTTT
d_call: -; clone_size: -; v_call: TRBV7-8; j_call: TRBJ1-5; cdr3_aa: CASSPWTAGGQPQHF; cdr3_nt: TGTGCCAGCAGCCCGTGGACGGCTGGAGGCCAGCCCCAGCATTTT
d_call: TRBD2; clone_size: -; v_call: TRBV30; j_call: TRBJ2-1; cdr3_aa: CAWSILASDEQFF; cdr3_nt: TGTGCCTGGAGTATACTAGCGAGCGATGAGCAGTTCTTC
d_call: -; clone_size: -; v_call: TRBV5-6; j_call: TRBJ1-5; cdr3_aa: CASSSRQAGGNQPQHF; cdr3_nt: TGTGCCAGCAGCTCTAGACAGGCTGGGGGCAATCAGCCCCAGCATTTT
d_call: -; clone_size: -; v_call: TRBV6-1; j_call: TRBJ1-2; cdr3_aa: CASSTGNYGYTF; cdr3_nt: TGTGCCAGCAGTACAGGGAACTATGGCTACACCTTC
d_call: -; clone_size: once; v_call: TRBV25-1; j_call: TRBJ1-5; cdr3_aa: CASSELAGDQPQHF; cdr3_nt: TGTGCCAGCAGTGAATTGGCAGGGGACCAGCCCCAGCATTTT
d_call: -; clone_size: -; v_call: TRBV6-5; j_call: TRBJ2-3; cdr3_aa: CASRRTFASTDTQYF; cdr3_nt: TGTGCCAGCAGAAGGACATTCGCTAGCACAGATACGCAGTATTTT
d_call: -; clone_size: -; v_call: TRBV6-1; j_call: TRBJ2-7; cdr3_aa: CASRLNSYEQYF; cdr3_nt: TGTGCCAGCAGGCTCAACAGCTACGAGCAGTACTTC
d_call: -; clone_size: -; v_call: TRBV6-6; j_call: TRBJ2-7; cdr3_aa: CASSSSPPPLTYEQYF; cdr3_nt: TGTGCCAGCAGTTCGAGTCCACCCCCGTTGACCTACGAGCAGTACTTC
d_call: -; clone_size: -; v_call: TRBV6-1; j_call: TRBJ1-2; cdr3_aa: CASSEPSTWGGETF; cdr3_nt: TGTGCCAGCAGTGAACCGAGCACTTGGGGGGGCGAGACCTTC
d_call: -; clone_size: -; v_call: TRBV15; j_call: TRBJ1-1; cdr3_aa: CATSRDRVGGTEAFF; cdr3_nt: TGTGCCACCAGCAGAGATCGTGTCGGGGGCACTGAAGCTTTCTTT
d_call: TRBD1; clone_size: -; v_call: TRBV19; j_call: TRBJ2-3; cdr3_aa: CASTPTGADTQYF; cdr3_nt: TGTGCCAGTACTCCAACAGGGGCAGATACGCAGTATTTT
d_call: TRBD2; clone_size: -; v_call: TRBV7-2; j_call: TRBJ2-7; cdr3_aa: CASSLVGTSGRAGEQYF; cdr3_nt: TGTGCCAGCAGCTTAGTTGGGACTAGCGGGAGGGCCGGCGAGCAGTACTTC
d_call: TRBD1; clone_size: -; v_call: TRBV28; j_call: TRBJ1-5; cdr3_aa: CASSTRRTGGSNQPQHF; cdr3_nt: TGTGCCAGCAGTACGCGGAGGACAGGGGGAAGCAATCAGCCCCAGCATTTT
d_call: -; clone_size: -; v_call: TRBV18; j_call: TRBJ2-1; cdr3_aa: CASSPVGATYNEQFF; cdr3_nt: TGTGCCAGCTCACCGGTAGGGGCGACCTACAATGAGCAGTTCTTC
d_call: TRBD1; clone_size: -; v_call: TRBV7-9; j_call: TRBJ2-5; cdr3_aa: CASSPRDRGWETQYF; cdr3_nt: TGTGCCAGCAGCCCCCGGGACAGGGGCTGGGAGACCCAGTACTTC
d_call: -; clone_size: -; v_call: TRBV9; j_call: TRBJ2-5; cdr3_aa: CASSVGPRARGETQYF; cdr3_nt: TGTGCCAGCAGCGTAGGGCCCAGGGCCAGGGGAGAGACCCAGTACTTC
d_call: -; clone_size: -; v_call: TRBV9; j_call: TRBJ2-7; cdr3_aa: CASSVAQGPHEQYF; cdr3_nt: TGTGCCAGCAGCGTAGCCCAGGGCCCTCACGAGCAGTACTTC
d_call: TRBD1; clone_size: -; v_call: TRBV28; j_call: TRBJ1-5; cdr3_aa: CASSYRGPHNQPQHF; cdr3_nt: TGTGCCAGCAGTTACAGGGGGCCCCACAACCAGCCCCAGCATTTT
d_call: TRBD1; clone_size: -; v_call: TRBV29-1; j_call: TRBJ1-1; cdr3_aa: CSVGWTGGLGTEAFF; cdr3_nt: TGCAGCGTTGGATGGACAGGGGGCTTGGGCACTGAAGCTTTCTTT
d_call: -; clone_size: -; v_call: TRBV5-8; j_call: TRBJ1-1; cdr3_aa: CASSLHLSGRNTEAFF; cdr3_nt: TGTGCCAGCAGCTTGCATCTGTCAGGGCGGAACACTGAAGCTTTCTTT
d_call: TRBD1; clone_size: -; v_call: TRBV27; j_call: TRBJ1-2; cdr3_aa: CASSTDRVDYGYTF; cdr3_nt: TGTGCCAGCAGTACCGACAGGGTCGACTATGGCTACACCTTC
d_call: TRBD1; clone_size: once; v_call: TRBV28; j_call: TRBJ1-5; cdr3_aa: CASLGQGANFGNQPQHF; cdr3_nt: TGTGCCAGCTTGGGACAGGGGGCGAATTTTGGCAATCAGCCCCAGCATTTT
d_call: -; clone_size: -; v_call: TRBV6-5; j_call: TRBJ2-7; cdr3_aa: CASTTFHEQYF; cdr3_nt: TGTGCCAGCACCACTTTCCACGAGCAGTACTTC
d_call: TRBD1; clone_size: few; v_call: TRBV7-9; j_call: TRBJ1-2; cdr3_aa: CASSSITGVGYTF; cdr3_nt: TGTGCCAGCAGCTCCATAACAGGGGTCGGCTACACCTTC
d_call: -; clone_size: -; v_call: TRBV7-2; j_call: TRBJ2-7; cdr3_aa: CASSLGPGVYEQYF; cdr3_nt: TGTGCCAGCAGCTTAGGACCGGGAGTCTACGAGCAGTACTTC
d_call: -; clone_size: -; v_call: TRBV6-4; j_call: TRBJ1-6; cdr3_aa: CASSVATTGSPLHF; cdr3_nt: TGTGCCAGCAGTGTCGCGACAACAGGGTCACCCCTCCACTTT
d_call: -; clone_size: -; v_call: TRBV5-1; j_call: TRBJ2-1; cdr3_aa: CASRLGFGQYNEQFF; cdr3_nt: TGCGCCAGCAGGTTGGGGTTCGGACAGTACAATGAGCAGTTCTTC
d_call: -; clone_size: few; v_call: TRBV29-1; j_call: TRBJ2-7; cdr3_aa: CSVGGNREGEQYF; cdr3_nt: TGCAGCGTTGGCGGCAACAGGGAAGGGGAGCAGTACTTC
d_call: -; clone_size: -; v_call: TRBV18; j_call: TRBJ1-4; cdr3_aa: CASSPERANEKLFF; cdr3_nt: TGTGCCAGCTCACCAGAGAGGGCTAATGAAAAACTGTTTTTT
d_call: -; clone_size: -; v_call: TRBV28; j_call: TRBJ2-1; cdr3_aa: CASSFLRGGTYNEQFF; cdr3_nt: TGTGCCAGCAGTTTCCTAAGGGGGGGAACCTACAATGAGCAGTTCTTC